One and the same sample provided the 20 T cell receptor beta chains below, sequenced in a study of blood T cell repertoires in COVID-19. Only in-frame clones appear in the TCRdb table, and some are missing; sequencing was by immunoSEQ multiplex PCR. The sample consists of 55,000 to 70,000 clones, 70% to 90% of them appearing once. Sequences were obtained from PBMCs or T cells enriched from blood (not recorded which). The origin of the receptors is a woman aged 40 to 55 who had recovered from COVID-19.

The V and J genes are TRBV12-3 or TRBV12-4 and TRBJ2-5; possibly TRBD1 for D (5 bases). There are 13 residues in the CDR3. V lost 4 bases to trimming and J lost 0 bases, with 6 bases between them. The CDR3 region is CASSSTDQETQYF. In nucleotides, the CDR3 is TGTGCCAGCAGTTCGACAGACCAAGAGACCCAGTACTTC.

The chain combines TRBV3-1 (or the pseudogene TRBV3-2) with TRBJ1-2; TRBD1 is a possible D gene (5 bases). CDR1 LGHDT and CDR2 YNNKEL come from the germline V gene (reference sequence). V was clipped by 4 bases and J by 7 bases, with 13 bases between them. The CDR3 length is 13 residues. The CDR3 nucleotides are TGTGCCAGCAGCCGCGGACACGCGTCTGGCTACACCTTC. Translated, it gives CASSRGHASGYTF.

The CDR3 reads CASSENRGAHEQYF. In DNA, the CDR3 is TGTGCCAGCAGCGAGAACCGGGGTGCCCACGAGCAGTACTTC. This chain uses TRBV7-8 with TRBJ2-7; D is possibly TRBD2 (5 bases). CDR1 SGHVS and CDR2 FQNEAQ come from the germline V gene. This CDR3 is built from 14 residues. Between the trimmed V and J ends, which lost 5 bases and 5 bases, there was a span of 16 bases.

The chain uses TRBV5-1 and TRBJ2-1; 8 bases fit TRBD2. CDR3 length equals 15 residues. J lost 9 bases, V lost 0 bases, and 8 bases had no gene match. Germline lookup yields CDR1 SGHRS and CDR2 YFSETQ. CDR3 amino acids: CASSLAGGPFTEQFF. For the CDR3, the DNA is TGCGCCAGCAGCTTGGCGGGGGGGCCCTTCACTGAGCAGTTCTTC.

This chain links TRBV11-2 with TRBJ1-2; D perhaps matches TRBD1 (6 bases). Germline V gives CDR1 SGHAT, CDR2 FQNNGV. V dropped 2 bases and J dropped 2 bases, with 24 bases sitting between them. This CDR3 contains 19 residues. The CDR3 DNA is TGTGCCAGCAGCTTAAAGGAGTGGGGGCAGGAGGTTGGGAACTATGGCTACACCTTC. This encodes CASSLKEWGQEVGNYGYTF.

The chain is built from TRBV19 and TRBJ2-2, with 12 bases fitting TRBD2. The CDR3 is made up of 17 amino acids. CDR1 is LNHDA and CDR2 is SQIVND in the germline V gene (reference sequence). V was clipped by 4 bases and J by 1 base; unmatched bases: 4. The CDR3 here is CASSTRLAGVNTGELFF. CDR3 coding DNA: TGTGCCAGTAGTACCCGACTAGCGGGGGTGAACACCGGGGAGCTGTTTTTT.

The CDR3 nucleotides are TGTGCCACCGCAGGGCTTACGGGCGGGGATCAGCCCCAGCATTTT. Translating gives CATAGLTGGDQPQHF. The chain joins TRBV15 to TRBJ1-5, with a possible D match to TRBD1 (5 bases). Trimming stripped 8 bases from V and 5 bases from J, with 19 bases between. Looked up from germline, CDR1 is LNHNV and CDR2 is YYDKDF (reference sequence). The CDR3 consists of 15 residues.

The chain combines TRBV9 with TRBJ1-3, with 9 bases lining up with TRBD1. The J segment lost 4 bases and the V segment lost 3 bases, leaving 11 bases of the junction unmatched. Germline V lookup: CDR1 SGDLS, CDR2 YYNGEE. There are 17 residues in the CDR3. DNA for the CDR3: TGTGCCAGCAGCGCGACGGCGTGGGGACAGGGAGGAAACACCATATATTTT. As protein: CASSATAWGQGGNTIYF. Full variable domain (outside the CDR3, taken from reference TRBV9 and TRBJ1-3): DSGVTQTPKHLITATGQRVTLRCSPRSGDLSVYWYQQSLDQGLQFLIQYYNGEERAKGNILERFSAQQFPDLHSELNLSSLELGDSALYFCASSATAWGQGGNTIYFGEGSWLTVV.

The V call is TRBV5-1, the J call TRBJ2-1, with TRBD1 matching 7 bases. V lost 3 bases to trimming and J lost 7 bases; unmatched junction nucleotides: 16. This CDR3 region has 17 residues. Germline-derived CDR1 and CDR2 are SGHRS and YFSETQ. CDR3 sequence: CASSSAFQTDRSNEQFF. As DNA, the CDR3 is TGCGCCAGCAGCTCAGCCTTTCAAACGGACAGGTCGAATGAGCAGTTCTTC. Supplemented by reference TRBV5-1 and TRBJ2-1, the full variable domain reads KAGVTQTPRYLIKTRGQQVTLSCSPISGHRSVSWYQQTPGQGLQFLFEYFSETQRNKGNFPGRFSGRQFSNSRSEMNVSTLELGDSALYLCASSSAFQTDRSNEQFFGPGTRLTVL.

The chain links TRBV10-1 to TRBJ2-3; 8 nucleotides agree with TRBD2. Germline V gives CDR1 WNHNN, CDR2 SYGVQD (reference sequence). The CDR3 runs to 15 residues. With 5 bases clipped from V and 5 bases from J, the junction kept 9 bases outside the gene matches. CDR3 DNA: TGCGCCAGCAGTTTCTCGGGGGGGCGGATAGATACGCAGTATTTT. Amino acid sequence: CASSFSGGRIDTQYF.

This chain links TRBV11-2 with TRBJ2-5; 13 bases agree with TRBD2. V was pared by 5 bases and J by 0 bases, with 12 bases of the junction left unmatched. The germline CDR1 and CDR2 sequences are SGHAT and FQNNGV. The CDR3 runs 19 residues. CDR3: CASSPARLAGGTYQETQYF. The CDR3, as DNA: TGTGCCAGCAGCCCGGCCAGACTAGCGGGGGGCACGTACCAAGAGACCCAGTACTTC.

V and J are TRBV7-9 and TRBJ2-5, with 7 bases lining up with TRBD2. V dropped 5 bases and J dropped 2; count of bases not matched to a gene: 5. The V gene's germline CDR1 is SEHNR and CDR2 FQNEAQ (reference sequence). This CDR3 region has 14 residues. The CDR3 here is CASSPHGGQETQYF. The CDR3 nucleotides read TGTGCCAGCAGCCCCCACGGGGGGCAAGAGACCCAGTACTTC.

V is TRBV5-6 and J is TRBJ2-2, with TRBD2 identical over 16 bases. Trimming cost V 5 bases and J 6 bases; bases outside gene matches: 4. CDR1 and CDR2 from the germline V gene are SGHDT and YYEEEE. The CDR3 is made up of 16 amino acids. The CDR3 DNA reads TGTGCCAGCAGTCACGGGACTAGCGGGGGGGCCGGGGAGCTGTTTTTT. Translation gives CASSHGTSGGAGELFF.

Only one count was recorded for this clone. The rearrangement links TRBV2 to TRBJ1-4, with TRBD1 matching over 9 bases. The CDR3 covers 15 residues. Germline assignment: CDR1 SNHLY and CDR2 FYNNEI. V lost 1 base, J lost 7 bases, and 4 bases stayed unmatched. CDR3 in DNA: TGTGCCAGCAGTGAAGGGGGGACAGGGCTTGAAAAACTGTTTTTT. Its protein is CASSEGGTGLEKLFF.

J is TRBJ1-2 and V is TRBV5-5, with D possibly being TRBD1 (5 bases). V was clipped by 1 base and J by 2 bases, with 12 bases between them. Germline V gene sequence: CDR1 SGHKS, CDR2 YYEKEE (reference sequence). CDR3 length: 15 residues. The CDR3 DNA is TGTGCCAGCAGCTTGATGGGGGGATTGAACTATGGCTACACCTTC. Its translation is CASSLMGGLNYGYTF. The full variable domain, completed using reference TRBV5-5 and TRBJ1-2, is DAGVTQSPTHLIKTRGQQVTLRCSPISGHKSVSWYQQVLGQGPQFIFQYYEKEERGRGNFPDRFSARQFPNYSSELNVNALLLGDSALYLCASSLMGGLNYGYTFGSGTRLTVV.

This rearrangement joins TRBV27 to TRBJ2-7; a weak D match, TRBD1 (5 bases). The CDR3 is 14 residues long. V lost 5 bases and J lost 0, with 11 bases in between. CDR1 is MNHEY, CDR2 SMNVEV, per germline (reference sequence). DNA of the CDR3: TGTGCCAGCAGTCCAGAGCAGGGCTCCTACGAGCAGTACTTC. Protein product: CASSPEQGSYEQYF.

The DNA of the CDR3 is TGCAGCGTTAACCCGGGGGGACTTTACAATGAGCAGTTCTTC. Translated, it gives CSVNPGGLYNEQFF. The rearrangement joins TRBV29-1 to TRBJ2-1; 7 bases line up with TRBD2. The germline V gene encodes CDR1 SQVTM and CDR2 ANQGSEA. This CDR3 contains 14 residues. Trimming took 5 bases from V and 4 from J; bases not matched to a gene: 8.

The J gene is TRBJ1-1, the V gene TRBV3-1 (or the pseudogene TRBV3-2); 8 bases are a match to TRBD1. The CDR3 runs to 15 residues. Per the germline V gene, CDR1 is LGHDT and CDR2 is YNNKEL (reference sequence). Losses at the gene ends were 1 base for V and 10 bases for J; bases not matched to a gene: 11. The CDR3 loop reads CASSQVNQGARGAFF. The CDR3 DNA reads as TGTGCCAGCAGCCAAGTAAACCAGGGGGCAAGGGGAGCTTTCTTT.

The J gene is TRBJ1-4, the V gene TRBV5-1, with D tentatively TRBD1 (5 bases). This CDR3 has 19 amino acids. Between the trimmed V and J ends, which lost 5 bases and 0 bases, there was a span of 23 bases. Germline values: CDR1 SGHRS, CDR2 YFSETQ. CDR3 residues: CASSGGMLILHTTNEKLFF. As DNA, the CDR3 is TGCGCCAGCAGTGGGGGGATGTTAATACTGCATACAACTAATGAAAAACTGTTTTTT.

The CDR3: CASSVTGMNTEAFF. The CDR3 DNA reads TGTGCCAGCAGCGTGACGGGGATGAACACTGAAGCTTTCTTT. The V and J genes are TRBV11-3 and TRBJ1-1; D uncertain. The CDR3 extends over 14 amino acids. V gave up 5 bases and J gave up 0 bases, with 10 bases separating them. Germline V CDR1 and CDR2: SGHNT, YENEEA.